The 17 T cell receptor beta chains given below trace back to one sample, sequenced in a study of blood T cell repertoires in COVID-19. Sequencing was performed with immunoSEQ multiplex PCR; in TCRdb, only in-frame clones are kept and a portion is missing. The sample yields 89,000 or so clones, 80% to 90% seen once. Sequenced input: peripheral blood. All receptors derive from a man aged 45-65 years with COVID-19, enrolled during active disease.

The chain links TRBV5-5 to TRBJ2-7; 7 positions agree with TRBD2. CDR1 SGHKS and CDR2 YYEKEE come from the germline V gene (reference sequence). V was pared by 0 bases and J by 0 bases, with 0 bases of the junction left unmatched. CDR3 length: 14 amino acids. The CDR3 nucleotides read TGTGCCAGCAGCTTGGGCGGGAGCTCCTACGAGCAGTACTTC. It translates to CASSLGGSSYEQYF.

The chain combines TRBV5-4 with TRBJ1-1, with D tentatively TRBD1 (5 bases). Deletions cut 4 bases from V and 1 base from J, with 17 bases between. Looked up from germline, CDR1 is SGHNT and CDR2 is YYREEE (reference sequence). The CDR3 is made up of 16 amino acids. The CDR3 loop is CASSPLSQVENTEAFF. Written as DNA, the CDR3 is TGTGCCAGCAGCCCCCTTTCACAGGTGGAGAACACTGAAGCTTTCTTT.

This rearrangement joins TRBV7-9 to TRBJ1-4; D is undetermined. Germline V gene lookup returns CDR1 SEHNR and CDR2 FQNEAQ (reference sequence). V gave up 5 bases and J gave up 0 bases, with 10 bases separating them. The CDR3 sequence is 15 residues long. CDR3: CASSPSPATNEKLFF. CDR3 DNA: TGTGCCAGCAGCCCTAGTCCTGCAACTAATGAAAAACTGTTTTTT.

This sequence joins TRBV3-1 (or the pseudogene TRBV3-2) and TRBJ1-1, with D possibly TRBD1 on 5 matching bases. The germline gives CDR1 LGHDT, CDR2 YNNKEL (reference sequence). This CDR3 is 11 amino acids long. Trimming left V 0 bases short and J 14 bases short, with 10 bases between. This chain's CDR3 is CASSQDLGQFF. CDR3 sequence (DNA): TGTGCCAGCAGCCAAGATCTGGGGCAATTCTTT.

The chain carries TRBV11-3 and TRBJ2-1; 15 bases map to TRBD2. V was clipped by 5 bases and J by 5 bases; unmatched bases: 4. Germline V gives CDR1 SGHNT, CDR2 YENEEA. CDR3 size: 16 residues. The CDR3 DNA reads TGTGCCAGCAGCGCCGGGACTAGCGGGGGGAACAATGAGCAGTTCTTC. Protein product: CASSAGTSGGNNEQFF.

V gene TRBV30 combines with J gene TRBJ2-3, with TRBD2 as a possible D gene (6 bases). This CDR3 is built from 13 residues. Germline CDR1 GTSNPN, CDR2 SVGIG (reference sequence). V was clipped by 2 bases and J by 4 bases, with 10 bases between them. DNA of the CDR3: TGTGCCTGGAGTATTGGAGGGGCAGATACGCAGTATTTT. Translating it yields CAWSIGGADTQYF.

V gene TRBV12-3 or TRBV12-4 combines with J gene TRBJ1-1; tentatively, D is TRBD1 (5 bases). V was cut by 6 bases and J by 7 bases, with 9 bases left in between. The CDR3 is made up of 11 amino acids. In nucleotides, the CDR3 is TGTGCCAGCAGCCCGGGGGGTGAAGCTTTCTTT. Translated, it gives CASSPGGEAFF.

The chain links TRBV27 to TRBJ1-4; TRBD1 aligns across 11 bases. CDR1 is MNHEY, CDR2 SMNVEV, per germline (reference sequence). The CDR3 has 15 residues. After removal of 6 bases from V and 8 bases from J, the junction contained 8 bases not matched to a gene. Written as DNA, the CDR3 is TGTGCCAGCAGACCTCCGGGACAGGGGGAAGAAAAACTGTTTTTT. Translated, it gives CASRPPGQGEEKLFF.

The V gene is TRBV21-1, the J gene TRBJ1-5; the listed D gene, TRBD1, was not tested against the DNA. TRBV21-1 is given as a pseudogene. The CDR3 totals 16 residues. The CDR3 reads CASRGAGPFSNQPQHF. The CDR3 DNA follows: TGTGCCAGCAGGGGGGCAGGCCCTTTTAGCAATCAGCCCCAGCATTTT.

The rearrangement links TRBV10-3 to TRBJ1-5; TRBD1 aligns across 10 bases. Trimming removed 5 bases from V and 6 bases from J; junction bases left unmatched: 7. Germline V gene lookup returns CDR1 ENHRY and CDR2 SYGVKD. This CDR3 contains 15 residues. CDR3 region: CAISLGQGKGQPQHF. The CDR3 bases are TGTGCCATCAGTTTGGGACAGGGGAAAGGTCAGCCCCAGCATTTT.

The chain couples TRBV28 to TRBJ1-2; D is possibly TRBD1 (6 bases). CDR3 length: 15 amino acids. The germline gives CDR1 MDHEN, CDR2 SYDVKM. V lost 6 bases and J 6 bases, leaving 20 bases between the germline ends. The CDR3 loop is CASRAKKGVVDGYTF. Written as DNA, the CDR3 is TGTGCCAGCAGGGCCAAGAAGGGGGTGGTGGATGGCTACACCTTC.

J is TRBJ2-1 and V is TRBV5-1, with D perhaps matching TRBD1 (6 bases). V was cut by 4 bases and J by 0 bases, with 11 bases left in between. This CDR3 has 15 residues. CDR1 is SGHRS, CDR2 YFSETQ, per germline. DNA for the CDR3: TGCGCCAGCAGCACTAGGGGGTTCTCCTACAATGAGCAGTTCTTC. Encoded protein: CASSTRGFSYNEQFF.

This chain connects TRBV5-1 to TRBJ1-1; D uncertain. The CDR3 has 14 residues. CDR1 SGHRS and CDR2 YFSETQ come from the germline V gene. Trimming shortened V by 0 bases and J by 1 base, and 7 bases separated the two germline ends. The CDR3 reads CASSLEGGNTEAFF. The CDR3 DNA sequence: TGCGCCAGCAGCTTGGAGGGAGGGAACACTGAAGCTTTCTTT.

The chain has TRBV4-1 and TRBJ1-1; a weak D match, TRBD1 (5 bases). The CDR3 is made up of 14 amino acids. The germline CDR1 and CDR2 sequences are MGHRA and YSYEKL. V lost 0 bases and J 4 bases, leaving 9 bases between the germline ends. The CDR3 region is CASSQDMGGTEAFF. CDR3 sequence (DNA): TGCGCCAGCAGCCAAGATATGGGGGGCACTGAAGCTTTCTTT.

The chain links TRBV6-2 or TRBV6-3 to TRBJ2-7; 10 bases fit TRBD1. CDR1 and CDR2 (germline): MNHEY, SVGEGT. This CDR3 contains 15 residues. With V trimmed by 2 bases and J by 4 bases, 5 bases remained unmatched. The CDR3 DNA follows: TGTGCCAGCAGTTACGATCAGGACAGGGGGTACGAGCAGTACTTC. This encodes CASSYDQDRGYEQYF.

Only one count was recorded for this clone. The chain employs TRBV5-1 and TRBJ1-4, with D unclear. Between the trimmed V and J ends, which lost 0 bases and 1 base, there was a span of 4 bases. The length of the CDR3 is 14 residues. Germline values: CDR1 SGHRS, CDR2 YFSETQ. Here the CDR3 reads CASSLDITNEKLFF. The CDR3 coding sequence is TGCGCCAGCAGCTTGGATATAACTAATGAAAAACTGTTTTTT.

The chain links TRBV11-2 to TRBJ2-7; TRBD1 matches at 7 bases. The V gene end was trimmed by 5 bases and the J gene end by 3 bases; junction bases not matched to a gene: 7. The CDR3 has 14 amino acids. Per the germline V gene, CDR1 is SGHAT and CDR2 is FQNNGV. The CDR3 spells CASSVRQGNYEQYF. The CDR3 DNA follows: TGTGCCAGCAGCGTCCGACAGGGAAACTACGAGCAGTACTTC.